The 18 T cell receptor beta chains presented below share a single source sample, sequenced in a study of a mutant IDH1 vaccine in newly diagnosed glioma. Regarding time point: baseline, week 1 (first vaccination visit). Treatment noted: pre-vaccination baseline after standard-of-care therapy. TCRdb keeps only in-frame clones here, not all; method: immunoSEQ multiplex PCR. Of 35,000 to 40,000 clones listed, 60% to 80% were seen once; the top ten hold about 9.8%. The specimen comprised PBMCs, sampled from a glioma patient treated with radiotherapy, temozolomide or both. All receptors come from a man aged 35 to 55 with glioma. Some clones in this sample may be carry-over from other donors' samples.

This chain connects TRBV28 to TRBJ1-2; D gene unclear. Trimming took off 5 bases at V and 8 bases at J, with 18 bases between the two ends. The CDR3 loop spans 14 amino acids. Germline V CDR1 and CDR2: MDHEN, SYDVKM. The DNA for the CDR3 is TGTGCCAGCAGTCCCACCCCCCGTGACGGCGGCTACACCTTC. The encoded protein is CASSPTPRDGGYTF.

The rearrangement uses TRBV7-8 and TRBJ1-2; no clear D. This CDR3 is built from 15 residues. Germline V gene data show CDR1 as SGHVS and CDR2 as FQNEAQ. V lost 1 base, J lost 5 bases, and 14 bases lay in between. The DNA of the CDR3 is TGTGCCAGCAGCTTAGGACTGCAGAACCTTTATGGCTACACCTTC. Protein sequence: CASSLGLQNLYGYTF.

V is TRBV30 and J is TRBJ2-7, with TRBD1 matching over 7 bases. This CDR3 is built from 12 residues. With V trimmed by 2 bases and J by 3 bases, 1 base remained unmatched. CDR1 is GTSNPN and CDR2 is SVGIG in the germline V gene (reference sequence). CDR3 coding DNA: TGTGCCTGGAGTAGACAGGGCTACGAGCAGTACTTC. It translates to CAWSRQGYEQYF.

The chain joins TRBV4-1 to TRBJ1-6; unclear D gene. Germline loops: CDR1 MGHRA, CDR2 YSYEKL. The CDR3 is made up of 15 amino acids. Deletions cut 1 base from V and 9 bases from J, with 13 bases between. CDR3 sequence: CASSQGEGLGSPLHF. The CDR3 DNA sequence: TGCGCCAGCAGCCAAGGGGAGGGCTTAGGTTCACCCCTCCACTTT.

This chain uses TRBV5-6 with TRBJ1-1; D not resolved. CDR1 is SGHDT, CDR2 YYEEEE, per germline. Trimming removed 4 bases at V and 4 bases at J, with 26 bases between. The CDR3 has 18 amino acids. The CDR3: CASSALGGSHAGLTEAFF. The CDR3 nucleotides read TGTGCCAGCAGCGCCCTGGGCGGTTCACATGCGGGCCTCACTGAAGCTTTCTTT.

The chain employs TRBV10-3 and TRBJ1-5; the D is unclear. The V end lost 3 bases, the J end lost 3 bases, and 12 bases lay between the germline ends. Per germline, CDR1 ENHRY and CDR2 SYGVKD. The CDR3 covers 15 residues. CDR3 nucleotide sequence: TGTGCCATCAGTGAAGAGGCCCCCCCCAATCAGCCCCAGCATTTT. Encoded protein: CAISEEAPPNQPQHF.

This chain joins TRBV7-8 and TRBJ2-1, with 7 bases identical to TRBD1. V lost 5 bases and J lost 5; bases outside the gene matches: 15. Germline V gene lookup returns CDR1 SGHVS and CDR2 FQNEAQ. This CDR3 region has 17 residues. This CDR3 is CASSRHPTGLVNNEQFF. For the CDR3, the DNA is TGTGCCAGCAGCCGACATCCGACAGGGTTAGTCAACAATGAGCAGTTCTTC.

This chain connects TRBV2 to TRBJ2-7; D is uncertain. Germline CDR1 reads SNHLY; CDR2 reads FYNNEI. Trimming took off 1 base at V and 4 bases at J, with 8 bases between the two ends. CDR3 length: 13 residues. The CDR3 DNA reads as TGTGCCAGCAGTGAAGGGCGGTTATACGAGCAGTACTTC. Translation: CASSEGRLYEQYF.

The chain carries TRBV27 and TRBJ2-5, with D uncertain. Trimming took 5 bases from V and 5 from J, leaving 15 bases between them. Germline assignment: CDR1 MNHEY and CDR2 SMNVEV (reference sequence). The CDR3 runs 14 residues. This CDR3 is CASSRRQVGETQYF. CDR3 bases: TGTGCCAGCAGTAGGCGGCAGGTAGGGGAGACCCAGTACTTC.

V is TRBV6-6 and J is TRBJ1-5; D not resolved. This CDR3 contains 13 residues. The germline V and J ends were trimmed by 2 bases and 3 bases, with 5 bases remaining between them. Germline CDR1 MNHNY, CDR2 SVGAGI (reference sequence). The CDR3 sequence is CASSYRDNQPQHF. In DNA form, the CDR3 reads TGTGCCAGCAGTTACCGAGACAATCAGCCCCAGCATTTT.

CDR3 nucleotides: TGCGCCAGCAGCCGGACAGGGGACGGAGCTTTCTTT. It yields the protein CASSRTGDGAFF. The chain has TRBV4-3 and TRBJ1-1, with 9 bases lining up with TRBD1. With V trimmed by 4 bases and J by 10 bases, 4 bases remained unmatched. The germline gives CDR1 LGHNA, CDR2 YSLEER. The CDR3 has 12 residues.

V and J are TRBV2 and TRBJ2-7; 7 bases align to TRBD1. This CDR3 comprises 13 residues. CDR1 is SNHLY and CDR2 is FYNNEI in the germline V gene. V shed 10 bases and J 4 bases; nucleotides not matched to a gene: 10. CDR3 sequence reads: CATAQTGSYEQYF. The CDR3 DNA reads as TGTGCCACAGCTCAGACAGGGTCGTACGAGCAGTACTTC.

The chain links TRBV29-1 to TRBJ1-4; D is ambiguous. This CDR3 contains 16 residues. V lost 0 bases to trimming and J lost 8 bases, with 19 bases between them. The V gene's germline CDR1 is SQVTM and CDR2 ANQGSEA. The CDR3 coding sequence is TGCAGCGTTGAAGATCGGGCAGCGGGCCCCCGGGAAAAACTGTTTTTT. This codes for CSVEDRAAGPREKLFF.

This chain links TRBV7-8 with TRBJ2-3; a possible D gene is TRBD1 (5 bases). Trimming left V 6 bases short and J 2 bases short, with 15 bases between. The germline CDR1 and CDR2 sequences are SGHVS and FQNEAQ. There are 15 residues in the CDR3. CDR3 in DNA: TGTGCCAGCAGTCGAACGGACACTTCCACAGATACGCAGTATTTT. It yields the protein CASSRTDTSTDTQYF. The full variable domain, completed using reference TRBV7-8 and TRBJ2-3, is GAGVSQSPRYKVAKRGQDVALRCDPISGHVSLFWYQQALGQGPEFLTYFQNEAQLDKSGLPSDRFFAERPEGSVSTLKIQRTQQEDSAVYLCASSRTDTSTDTQYFGPGTRLTVL.

DNA of the CDR3: TGTGCCAGCAGCTTAATAGAGAACACTGAAGCTTTCTTT. Translating it yields CASSLIENTEAFF. The chain is built from TRBV11-2 and TRBJ1-1; D remains ambiguous. The CDR3 runs 13 residues. The V and J ends lost 2 bases and 1 base respectively, with 5 bases between them. Germline V gene lookup returns CDR1 SGHAT and CDR2 FQNNGV. Full variable domain (outside the CDR3, taken from reference TRBV11-2 and TRBJ1-1): EAGVAQSPRYKIIEKRQSVAFWCNPISGHATLYWYQQILGQGPKLLIQFQNNGVVDDSQLPKDRFSAERLKGVDSTLKIQPAKLEDSAVYLCASSLIENTEAFFGQGTRLTVV.

Only a few counts were recorded for this clone. The CDR3 region is CASSLTGGSDTQYF. CDR3 DNA sequence: TGTGCCAGCAGCTTAACAGGGGGCTCAGATACGCAGTATTTT. The V and J genes are TRBV5-6 and TRBJ2-3; TRBD1 matches at 9 bases. V dropped 2 bases and J dropped 4; count of bases not matched to a gene: 2. The CDR3 runs 14 residues. The germline V gene encodes CDR1 SGHDT and CDR2 YYEEEE.

The CDR3 nucleotides read TGTGCCAGCAGTGCCCACAGGGGTGGGAATTCACCCCTCCACTTT. Protein: CASSAHRGGNSPLHF. The rearrangement uses TRBV6-4 and TRBJ1-6; TRBD1 aligns across 7 bases. V lost 4 bases and J lost 7; bases outside the gene matches: 7. The CDR3 loop spans 15 amino acids. CDR1 and CDR2 from the germline V gene are MRHNA and SNTAGT.

The chain couples TRBV5-6 to TRBJ1-3, with TRBD1 as a possible D gene (5 bases). Germline V lookup: CDR1 SGHDT, CDR2 YYEEEE. This CDR3 region has 15 residues. Trimming took off 0 bases at V and 2 bases at J, with 9 bases between the two ends. The chain's CDR3 is CASSLDLGAGNTIYF. The CDR3 DNA reads TGTGCCAGCAGCTTGGATCTAGGGGCTGGAAACACCATATATTTT.